The 17 T cell receptor beta chains below all came from one sample that was sequenced in a study of T cells in localized non-small cell lung cancer. Sequencing was performed with immunoSEQ multiplex PCR; in TCRdb, only in-frame clones are kept and a portion is missing. The table lists around 92,000 clones, roughly 88% of them singletons. This specimen was PBMCs, taken before any cancer treatment. The receptors here all came from a woman aged 40-70 years with stage II squamous cell lung carcinoma.

The genes are TRBV5-6 and TRBJ1-6; a possible D gene is TRBD1 (5 bases). The V and J ends lost 0 bases and 3 bases respectively, with 7 bases between them. Germline values: CDR1 SGHDT, CDR2 YYEEEE. The CDR3 loop spans 15 amino acids. CDR3 amino acids: CASSLEGVYNSPLHF. CDR3 nucleotide sequence: TGTGCCAGCAGCTTGGAAGGGGTCTATAATTCACCCCTCCACTTT. Filled out from reference TRBV5-6 and TRBJ1-6, the complete variable domain reads DAGVTQSPTHLIKTRGQQVTLRCSPKSGHDTVSWYQQALGQGPQFIFQYYEEEERQRGNFPDRFSGHQFPNYSSELNVNALLLGDSALYLCASSLEGVYNSPLHFGNGTRLTVT.

The rearrangement links TRBV7-8 to TRBJ1-2; 10 bases align to TRBD1. CDR3 length: 14 amino acids. V lost 5 bases to trimming and J lost 6 bases; unmatched junction nucleotides: 6. Per the germline V gene, CDR1 is SGHVS and CDR2 is FQNEAQ. This chain's CDR3 is CASSDRGTGDGYTF. The CDR3 DNA reads as TGTGCCAGCAGCGACAGAGGGACAGGGGATGGCTACACCTTC.

V usage is TRBV6-5 and J usage is TRBJ1-5; D gene unclear. CDR1 and CDR2 (germline): MNHEY, SVGAGI. V lost 0 bases and J lost 1, with 7 bases in between. The CDR3 contains 15 residues. The CDR3 here is CASSYSWGSNQPQHF. The DNA for the CDR3 is TGTGCCAGCAGTTACTCATGGGGAAGCAATCAGCCCCAGCATTTT.

The V gene is TRBV4-2, the J gene TRBJ1-1, with unresolved D. This CDR3 is 13 amino acids long. The V gene lost 4 bases and the J gene lost 1 base, with 7 bases spanning the gap. Per the germline V gene, CDR1 is LGHNA and CDR2 is YNFKEQ. DNA for the CDR3: TGTGCCAGCAGCCTCCAAGAGAACACTGAAGCTTTCTTT. Protein: CASSLQENTEAFF.

V and J are TRBV29-1 and TRBJ1-1; 8 bases line up with TRBD1. The length of the CDR3 is 13 residues. Trimming cost V 5 bases and J 4 bases; bases outside gene matches: 6. CDR1 SQVTM and CDR2 ANQGSEA come from the germline V gene. The chain's CDR3 is CSVLSGQATEAFF. CDR3 DNA: TGCAGCGTTCTCTCGGGACAGGCCACTGAAGCTTTCTTT.

This chain joins TRBV16 and TRBJ1-3; no definite D call. CDR1 and CDR2 from the germline V gene are KGHSY and FQNENV. The ends were cut back, 1 base at V and 1 base at J, with 8 bases in the middle. This CDR3 spans 15 amino acids. The CDR3 sequence: CASSQFWGSGNTIYF. In nucleotides, the CDR3 is TGTGCCAGCAGCCAATTCTGGGGATCTGGAAACACCATATATTTT.

The V and J genes are TRBV27 and TRBJ2-5, with 8 nucleotides matching TRBD2. This CDR3 is 14 amino acids long. Germline assignment: CDR1 MNHEY and CDR2 SMNVEV (reference sequence). The V gene end was trimmed by 5 bases and the J gene end by 5 bases; junction bases not matched to a gene: 7. CDR3 loop: CASSQRLAKETQYF. In nucleotides, the CDR3 is TGTGCCAGCAGTCAAAGACTAGCGAAGGAGACCCAGTACTTC.

V and J are TRBV6-1 and TRBJ1-5; no clear D gene. Germline values: CDR1 MNHNS, CDR2 SASEGT. This CDR3 has 14 residues. V was trimmed by 1 base and J by 6 bases, leaving 10 bases between them. The CDR3 coding sequence is TGTGCCAGCAGTGAAGGCTGGGAGAGTCAGCCCCAGCATTTT. Amino acid sequence: CASSEGWESQPQHF.

The rearrangement uses TRBV5-6 and TRBJ1-1; no clear D gene. The CDR3 spans 16 residues. Trimming cost V 5 bases and J 1 base, with 18 bases left between them. CDR1 is SGHDT and CDR2 is YYEEEE in the germline V gene. CDR3 DNA: TGTGCCAGCAGTTTTGCTCCGGGTGGCGAGAACACTGAAGCTTTCTTT. This encodes CASSFAPGGENTEAFF.

The chain carries TRBV10-3 and TRBJ1-5; TRBD1 might be the D (6 bases). V was pared by 4 bases and J by 6 bases, with 13 bases between. Germline V gene sequence: CDR1 ENHRY, CDR2 SYGVKD. The CDR3 is 14 amino acids. For the CDR3, the DNA is TGTGCCATCAGTGTTACCCCAGGGGTTCAGCCCCAGCATTTT. This encodes CAISVTPGVQPQHF.

V is TRBV10-3 and J is TRBJ1-2; D possibly corresponds to TRBD1 (5 bases). Germline V gene sequence: CDR1 ENHRY, CDR2 SYGVKD. The CDR3 spans 13 residues. V lost 4 bases, J lost 2 bases, and 8 bases lay in between. The DNA for the CDR3 is TGTGCCATCAGTGGGGGCCCGAACTATGGCTACACCTTC. It specifies CAISGGPNYGYTF.

The CDR3, as DNA: TGTGCCAGCAGCCCCCAGCGTCGACCCGGTGGAGAGACCCAGTACTTC. It encodes CASSPQRRPGGETQYF. The chain combines TRBV7-6 with TRBJ2-5; D is undetermined. The CDR3 runs 16 residues. With 5 bases removed from V and 4 bases from J, the gap between germline ends came to 20 bases. The germline V gene has CDR1 SGHVS and CDR2 FNYEAQ.

This clone was seen only once. V gene TRBV2 combines with J gene TRBJ2-7; 8 bases align to TRBD1. Germline V gene sequence: CDR1 SNHLY, CDR2 FYNNEI. This CDR3 comprises 13 residues. The junction had 4 bases not matched to a gene; V was cut back by 7 bases and J by 2 bases. The CDR3 region has the DNA TGTGCCAGCAAGCACAGGGGGGCCTACGAGCAGTACTTC. It codes for CASKHRGAYEQYF.

This clone was counted a few times. The V gene is TRBV30, the J gene TRBJ2-5; 7 nucleotides agree with TRBD1. Germline loops: CDR1 GTSNPN, CDR2 SVGIG (reference sequence). The CDR3 runs 12 residues. Losses at the gene ends were 4 bases for V and 2 bases for J; bases not matched to a gene: 1. As DNA, the CDR3 is TGTGCCTGGACGACAGGGCAAGAGACCCAGTACTTC. It is translated as CAWTTGQETQYF.

The chain couples TRBV29-1 to TRBJ2-1; TRBD2 aligns across 10 bases. Per the germline V gene, CDR1 is SQVTM and CDR2 is ANQGSEA. The CDR3 loop spans 16 amino acids. J gave up 3 bases and V 4 bases, and 9 bases lay outside the gene matches. The CDR3 region has the DNA TGCAGCGTTGTAAGGGCTAGCGGGAGCGTCTACAATGAGCAGTTCTTC. Translation: CSVVRASGSVYNEQFF.

J is TRBJ2-5 and V is TRBV5-4; the match to TRBD1 covers 7 bases. This CDR3 is 15 amino acids long. Germline V gene lookup returns CDR1 SGHNT and CDR2 YYREEE (reference sequence). With 6 bases clipped from V and 4 bases from J, the junction kept 12 bases outside the gene matches. The CDR3 reads CASNPGGDGIETQYF. DNA for the CDR3: TGTGCCAGCAATCCAGGGGGAGATGGTATAGAGACCCAGTACTTC.

The V and J genes are TRBV30 and TRBJ2-3, with 14 bases matching TRBD2. The CDR3 loop spans 16 amino acids. Germline assignment: CDR1 GTSNPN and CDR2 SVGIG (reference sequence). V shed 4 bases, J shed 7 bases, and the junction held 10 bases outside the gene matches. The CDR3 protein is CAWTTGTSGSANTQYF. The CDR3 DNA reads as TGTGCCTGGACTACTGGGACTAGCGGGAGTGCAAATACGCAGTATTTT.